The 24 T cell receptor beta chains below all came from one sample that was sequenced in a study of T cell responses to AZD1222 COVID-19 vaccine. TCRdb keeps only in-frame clones here, not all; method: immunoSEQ multiplex PCR. Found here are 140,000 to 150,000 clones, roughly 90% of them singletons; the top ten hold around 3.5%. The sample consisted of peripheral blood, taken 28 days after the second AZD1222 dose. These receptors were taken from an adult who received the AZD1222 COVID-19 vaccine.

The V gene is TRBV27, the J gene TRBJ1-6, with a weak D call TRBD1 (6 bases). This CDR3 is 14 amino acids long. The ends were cut back, 2 bases at V and 6 bases at J, with 8 bases in the middle. Germline V lookup: CDR1 MNHEY, CDR2 SMNVEV (reference sequence). The CDR3 nucleotides are TGTGCCAGCAGTTTAAGACAGGTTAATTCACCCCTCCACTTT. Amino acid sequence: CASSLRQVNSPLHF.

The chain is built from TRBV2 and TRBJ2-4, with D possibly matching TRBD2 (5 bases). The V gene lost 6 bases and the J gene lost 2 bases, with 11 bases spanning the gap. The CDR3 contains 14 residues. Per the germline V gene, CDR1 is SNHLY and CDR2 is FYNNEI. CDR3 in amino acids: CASRREGTKNIQYF. In nucleotides, the CDR3 is TGTGCCAGCAGGAGGGAAGGTACCAAAAACATTCAGTACTTC.

This chain uses TRBV28 with TRBJ1-1, with D possibly TRBD1 on 5 matching bases. Per the germline V gene, CDR1 is MDHEN and CDR2 is SYDVKM. The CDR3 spans 13 residues. Trimming stripped 6 bases from V and 5 bases from J, with 13 bases between. The CDR3 protein is CASRQAGRTEAFF. The CDR3 bases are TGTGCCAGCAGGCAAGCAGGGAGGACTGAAGCTTTCTTT.

V gene TRBV5-1 combines with J gene TRBJ1-1, with D tentatively TRBD1 (5 bases). The V and J ends lost 0 bases and 8 bases respectively, with 14 bases between them. The CDR3 consists of 14 residues. In germline, CDR1 is SGHRS, CDR2 YFSETQ. The CDR3 region has the DNA TGCGCCAGCAGCTTGGATGGGGGACTTCCGGAAGCTTTCTTT. It encodes CASSLDGGLPEAFF.

To note about this clone: At one end the junction does not follow the germline gene, possibly because of a read error. The V and J genes are TRBV5-6 and TRBJ2-7; no definite D call. CDR3 size: 12 residues. From germline, CDR1 is SGHDT and CDR2 YYEEEE. The CDR3 DNA is TGTGCCAGCAGCTTGGGTTTGGCCGATTCCGACTTC. Protein product: CASSLGLADSDF.

CDR3 region: CASSPEAQGTPEAFF. The CDR3, as DNA: TGTGCCAGCAGCCCCGAGGCCCAGGGGACCCCTGAAGCTTTCTTT. J is TRBJ1-1 and V is TRBV7-2; D may be TRBD1 (6 bases). This CDR3 contains 15 residues. V lost 5 bases and J 6 bases, leaving 19 bases between the germline ends. Germline V gives CDR1 SGHTA, CDR2 FQGNSA.

The J gene is TRBJ2-7, the V gene TRBV6-5, with D possibly TRBD1 on 8 matching bases. The CDR3 is 13 residues long. The V gene lost 8 bases and the J gene lost 4 bases, with 15 bases spanning the gap. Germline CDR1 MNHEY, CDR2 SVGAGI. In DNA, the CDR3 is TGTGCCAGCCACAGGGGGGGCTTTTACGAGCAGTACTTC. As protein: CASHRGGFYEQYF.

V usage is TRBV28 and J usage is TRBJ2-3; no clear D. Germline CDR1 is MDHEN and CDR2 is SYDVKM. The CDR3 loop spans 12 amino acids. Trimming took 5 bases from V and 4 from J, leaving 7 bases between them. CDR3 coding DNA: TGTGCCAGCAGTGTATCAGCAGATACGCAGTATTTT. Amino acid sequence: CASSVSADTQYF.

V is TRBV6-5 and J is TRBJ2-7; tentative D call: TRBD1 (5 bases). CDR3 length: 14 residues. V was cut by 6 bases and J by 3 bases, with 15 bases left in between. Germline CDR1 MNHEY, CDR2 SVGAGI. The CDR3 is CASSLADSNYEQYF. The CDR3 coding sequence is TGTGCCAGCAGCCTGGCAGACAGTAACTACGAGCAGTACTTC.

There are a few counts of this clone. The chain is built from TRBV9 and TRBJ1-6; no firm D call. The CDR3 contains 13 residues. V was shortened by 3 bases and J by 9 bases, with 10 bases between the two germline ends. CDR1 and CDR2 (germline): SGDLS, YYNGEE. CDR3 residues: CASSASSSSPLHF. CDR3 in DNA: TGTGCCAGCAGCGCCTCGAGTAGTTCACCCCTCCACTTT.

The V gene is TRBV5-1, the J gene TRBJ2-7, with D tentatively TRBD1 or TRBD2 (6 bases each). Germline assignment: CDR1 SGHRS and CDR2 YFSETQ. CDR3 length: 17 amino acids. Trimming took 2 bases from V and 1 from J, leaving 19 bases between them. CDR3 sequence reads: CASSFGVGAGPSYEQYF. CDR3 coding DNA: TGCGCCAGCAGCTTCGGAGTGGGGGCGGGACCTTCCTACGAGCAGTACTTC.

The chain is built from TRBV29-1 and TRBJ1-1, with D hard to call. Germline V lookup: CDR1 SQVTM, CDR2 ANQGSEA. V was trimmed by 7 bases and J by 6 bases, leaving 12 bases between them. This CDR3 contains 11 residues. The CDR3 region is CSATITPEAFF. The CDR3 DNA sequence: TGCAGCGCTACGATTACCCCTGAAGCTTTCTTT.

The rearrangement joins TRBV14 to TRBJ2-3; D is possibly TRBD1 (5 bases). The germline V gene has CDR1 SGHDN and CDR2 FVKESK. CDR3 size: 16 residues. Trimming left V 0 bases short and J 0 bases short, with 10 bases between. CDR3 sequence: CASSQEVDSSTDTQYF. The DNA for the CDR3 is TGTGCCAGCAGCCAAGAAGTCGACAGTAGCACAGATACGCAGTATTTT.

The rearrangement joins TRBV15 to TRBJ1-2, with unresolved D. The CDR3 extends over 15 amino acids. CDR1 is LNHNV and CDR2 is YYDKDF in the germline V gene (reference sequence). Trimming shortened V by 0 bases and J by 1 base, and 9 bases separated the two germline ends. The CDR3 is CATSRDRGRNYGYTF. In DNA form, the CDR3 reads TGTGCCACCAGCAGAGATCGTGGGCGTAACTATGGCTACACCTTC.

This sequence joins TRBV30 and TRBJ1-1, with 11 nucleotides matching TRBD1. The CDR3 has 15 residues. Germline V lookup: CDR1 GTSNPN, CDR2 SVGIG (reference sequence). Germline trimming cut 2 bases from V and 1 base from J; bases unmatched to any gene: 3. CDR3 sequence (DNA): TGTGCCTGGAGTCGGGGACAGGGGGGGAACACTGAAGCTTTCTTT. Residues: CAWSRGQGGNTEAFF.

The chain uses TRBV10-3 and TRBJ1-2, with 8 nucleotides matching TRBD1. This CDR3 has 14 residues. In germline, CDR1 is ENHRY, CDR2 SYGVKD. V was pared by 3 bases and J by 3 bases, with 3 bases of the junction left unmatched. The CDR3 DNA reads TGTGCCATCAGTGAAGCAGGGGGCGACTATGGCTACACCTTC. Its translation is CAISEAGGDYGYTF.

CDR3 in amino acids: CASSRLGPGDTQYF. CDR3 in DNA: TGTGCCAGCAGCCGACTGGGGCCGGGAGATACGCAGTATTTT. The rearrangement uses TRBV7-3 and TRBJ2-3; perhaps TRBD1 as D (5 bases). Germline V gives CDR1 SGHTA, CDR2 FQGTGA. Trimming removed 5 bases at V and 5 bases at J, with 14 bases between. The CDR3 runs to 14 residues. Full variable domain (remainder filled in from reference TRBV7-3 and TRBJ2-3): GAGVSQTPSNKVTEKGKYVELRCDPISGHTALYWYRQSLGQGPEFLIYFQGTGAADDSGLPNDRFFAVRPEGSVSTLKIQRTERGDSAVYLCASSRLGPGDTQYFGPGTRLTVL.

This rearrangement joins TRBV11-1 to TRBJ2-5; possibly TRBD2 for D (8 bases). CDR1 and CDR2 (germline): SGHAT, FQDESV (reference sequence). The CDR3 is 14 amino acids. With 9 bases removed from V and 4 bases from J, the gap between germline ends came to 18 bases. The CDR3 DNA follows: TGTGCCAGTAGGGGGCTAGCGGGTGGAGAGACCCAGTACTTC. Amino acid sequence: CASRGLAGGETQYF.

This clone was seen once. The chain uses TRBV6-5 and TRBJ2-5, with D perhaps matching TRBD1 or TRBD2 (6 bases each). V lost 0 bases and J lost 0, with 8 bases in between. This CDR3 has 15 residues. Per germline, CDR1 MNHEY and CDR2 SVGAGI. Here the CDR3 DNA reads TGTGCCAGCAGTTACTCGGGGGGCCACCAAGAGACCCAGTACTTC. This encodes CASSYSGGHQETQYF.

The chain uses TRBV6-1 and TRBJ1-5; D uncertain. This CDR3 spans 13 amino acids. Germline V gives CDR1 MNHNS, CDR2 SASEGT. Between the trimmed V and J ends, which lost 0 bases and 8 bases, there was a span of 8 bases. The CDR3 bases are TGTGCCAGCAGTGAAGCGAGTAGAGAGCCCCAGCATTTT. It specifies CASSEASREPQHF.

The chain is built from TRBV11-2 and TRBJ2-7; the D is unclear. Germline V gene lookup returns CDR1 SGHAT and CDR2 FQNNGV. Trimming cost V 7 bases and J 4 bases, with 14 bases left between them. CDR3 length equals 13 residues. The DNA for the CDR3 is TGTGCCAGCACCCGACCCGGCCTATACGAGCAGTACTTC. Amino acids: CASTRPGLYEQYF.

This chain links TRBV19 with TRBJ2-5, with TRBD1 identical over 10 bases. CDR1 and CDR2 from the germline V gene are LNHDA and SQIVND (reference sequence). V lost 4 bases and J lost 5; bases outside the gene matches: 7. This CDR3 comprises 15 residues. CDR3 in DNA: TGTGCCAGTAGTACCCGGACAGGGGGTATGGAGACCCAGTACTTC. Protein product: CASSTRTGGMETQYF.

Note on this clone: The sample has other DNA sequences that encode this CDR3 too. The gene calls are TRBV5-4 and TRBJ2-2; 9 positions agree with TRBD2. Trimming took 4 bases from V and 0 from J; bases not matched to a gene: 4. This CDR3 has 16 amino acids. Germline loops: CDR1 SGHNT, CDR2 YYREEE (reference sequence). The chain's CDR3 is CASSPASGANTGELFF. The CDR3 nucleotides read TGTGCCAGCAGCCCTGCTAGCGGGGCGAACACCGGGGAGCTGTTTTTT.

The V call is TRBV5-4, the J call TRBJ1-1; 7 positions match TRBD1. There are 15 residues in the CDR3. The junction had 8 bases not matched to a gene; V was cut back by 6 bases and J by 0 bases. Germline V gene sequence: CDR1 SGHNT, CDR2 YYREEE (reference sequence). CDR3 DNA: TGTGCCAGCACGGACAGGCAAGGGATGAACACTGAAGCTTTCTTT. Protein sequence: CASTDRQGMNTEAFF.